This T cell receptor beta chain emerged from a study of shared clonotypes between healthy human individuals. The V gene's germline CDR1 is SGHNT and CDR2 YYREEE (reference sequence). J gave up 1 base and V 4 bases, and 4 bases lay outside the gene matches. The CDR3 runs 14 residues. Adults of Caucasian background living in Nashville, Tennessee made up all donors. Comment on this clone: The antigen remains unidentified. The same CDR3 also results from other DNA sequences found in this sample.

General study findings and limits: All-four-donor shared clonotypes had higher generation probabilities than non-shared clonotypes did. The sharing of 5% to 5.5% of naive CD4 clonotypes was seen across a few donors.

Per the authors' pipeline: Junction-only immunoSEQ sequences carried no quality scores, so filtering differed. Clones were sequenced by immunoSEQ multiplex PCR, and TCRdb holds only the in-frame ones, with some missing. That table is the source of V, J and clone size, and D and trimming were worked out from the DNA. The sample comprises over a million clones, approximately 97% of which are singletons, and 1.2% rests with the top ten. The V call is TRBV5-4, the J call TRBJ2-7; 8 bases fit TRBD1. This receptor was obtained from a man aged 25 to 45 in good health. The sample consisted of naive CD4+ T cells sorted from blood. Documented subset: CD45RA+ positively selected. The CDR3 spells CASSPGQGSYEQYF. CDR3 coding DNA: TGTGCCAGCAGCCCTGGACAGGGTTCCTACGAGCAGTACTTC.